This TCR beta chain was retrieved from a study of cytotoxic CD8 clonotypes in ibrutinib-treated CLL. Broader study findings: Public clonotypes were rare and shrank or held steady on treatment. Patients showed higher baseline clonality than age-matched healthy donors, and it tracked circulating CD8+ T-cell counts. Rising at ibrutinib response, clonality subsequently fell back toward baseline at progression.

Investigators sought sequencing depths of between 1 in 200,000 and 1 in 1 million T cells. Sequenced by immunoSEQ multiplex PCR; TCRdb stores in-frame clones only, minus some. The sample lists 150,000 or so clones; 60% to 80% were seen once. This clone was seen a few times. The antigen remains undetermined. The V end lost 3 bases, the J end lost 3 bases, and 7 bases lay between the germline ends. This CDR3 region has 13 residues. The germline gives CDR1 MNHEY, CDR2 SMNVEV (reference sequence). The sequences come from PBMCs, collected after 12 months of ibrutinib treatment. The rearrangement uses TRBV27 and TRBJ2-3; no definite D call. This TCR derives from a human donor with chronic lymphocytic leukemia. The CDR3 protein is CASSLFETDTQYF. The CDR3, as DNA: TGTGCCAGCAGTTTGTTTGAAACAGATACGCAGTATTTT.